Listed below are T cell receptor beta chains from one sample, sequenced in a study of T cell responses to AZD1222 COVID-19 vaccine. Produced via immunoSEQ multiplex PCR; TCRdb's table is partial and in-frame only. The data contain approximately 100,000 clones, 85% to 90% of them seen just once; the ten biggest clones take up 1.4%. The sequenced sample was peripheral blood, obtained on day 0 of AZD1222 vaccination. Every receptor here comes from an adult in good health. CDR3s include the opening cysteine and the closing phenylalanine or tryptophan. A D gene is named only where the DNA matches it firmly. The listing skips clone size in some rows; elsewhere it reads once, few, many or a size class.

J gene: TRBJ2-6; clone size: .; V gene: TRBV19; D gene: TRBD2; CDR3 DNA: TGTGCCAGTCGTGGACTAGCGGGTGGGTCTTGGGCCAACGTCCTGACTTTC; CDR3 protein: CASRGLAGGSWANVLTF
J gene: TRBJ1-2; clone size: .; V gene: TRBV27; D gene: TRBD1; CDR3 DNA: TGTGCCAGCAGTTTTTCTCCTTCCGGGACAGGGCGATTTAGGAACTATGGCTACACCTTC; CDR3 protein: CASSFSPSGTGRFRNYGYTF
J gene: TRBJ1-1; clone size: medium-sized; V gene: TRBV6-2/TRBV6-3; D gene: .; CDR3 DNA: TGTGCCAGCAGTGACGAAGGGGCGCGGGACACTGAAGCTTTCTTT; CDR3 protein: CASSDEGARDTEAFF
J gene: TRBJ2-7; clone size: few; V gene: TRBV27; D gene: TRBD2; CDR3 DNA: TGTGCCAGCAGGTCAGGACTAGCGGGAGGCCTATACGAGCAGTACTTC; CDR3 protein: CASRSGLAGGLYEQYF
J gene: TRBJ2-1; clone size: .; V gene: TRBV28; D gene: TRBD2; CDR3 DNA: TGTGCCAGCAGTCCACCGGGACTAGCGGGAGGCAATGAGCAGTTCTTC; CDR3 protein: CASSPPGLAGGNEQFF
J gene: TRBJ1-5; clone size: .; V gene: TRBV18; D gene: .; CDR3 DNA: TGTGCCAGCTCACCGGACATGGGCAATCAGCCCCAGCATTTT; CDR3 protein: CASSPDMGNQPQHF
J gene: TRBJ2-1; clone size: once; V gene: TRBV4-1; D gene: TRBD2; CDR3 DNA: TGCGCCAGCAGCCCAGCGGGAGGGCTTTACAATGAGCAGTTCTTC; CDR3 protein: CASSPAGGLYNEQFF
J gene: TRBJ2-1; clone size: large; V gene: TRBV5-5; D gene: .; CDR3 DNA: TGTGCCAGCAGCTTGCCTCGCGACGGGGAGGATGAGCAGTTCTTC; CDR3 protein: CASSLPRDGEDEQFF
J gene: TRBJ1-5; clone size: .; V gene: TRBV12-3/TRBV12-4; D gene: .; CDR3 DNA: TGTGCCAGCAGTTACGGCAATCAGCCCCAGCATTTT; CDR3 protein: CASSYGNQPQHF
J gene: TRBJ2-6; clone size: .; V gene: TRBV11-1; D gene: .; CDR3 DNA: TGTGCCAGCAGCTTAATTTTGGGGGCTGGGGCCAACGTCCTGACTTTC; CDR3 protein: CASSLILGAGANVLTF
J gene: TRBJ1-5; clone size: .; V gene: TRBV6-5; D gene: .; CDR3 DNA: TGTGCCAGCAGGGACCAGAGTTATAGCAATCAGCCCCAGCATTTT; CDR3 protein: CASRDQSYSNQPQHF
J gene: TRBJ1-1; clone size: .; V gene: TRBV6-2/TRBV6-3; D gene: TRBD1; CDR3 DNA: TGTGCCAGCAGTGACAGGGTCACTGAAGCTTTCTTT; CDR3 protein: CASSDRVTEAFF
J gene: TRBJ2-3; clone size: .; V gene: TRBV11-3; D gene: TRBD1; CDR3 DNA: TGTGCCAGCAGTTCCGGGACAGGTACCGATACGCAGTATTTT; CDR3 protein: CASSSGTGTDTQYF
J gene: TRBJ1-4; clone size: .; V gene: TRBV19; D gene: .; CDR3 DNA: TGTGCCAGTACCTGGACCGACTCAACTAATGAAAAACTGTTTTTT; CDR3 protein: CASTWTDSTNEKLFF
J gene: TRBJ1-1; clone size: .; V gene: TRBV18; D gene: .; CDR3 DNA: TGTGCCAGCTCATCACAGGACAGTGAAGCTTTCTTT; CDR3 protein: CASSSQDSEAFF
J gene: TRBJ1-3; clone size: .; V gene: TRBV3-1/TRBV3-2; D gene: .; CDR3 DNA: TGTGCCAGCAGCCAAGAGTCAAGATCTGGAAACACCATATATTTT; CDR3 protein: CASSQESRSGNTIYF
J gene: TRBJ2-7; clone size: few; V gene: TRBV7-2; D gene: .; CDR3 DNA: TGTGCCAGCAGCTTAGTGGCTCAGGGAAGTTACGAGCAGTACTTC; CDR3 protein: CASSLVAQGSYEQYF
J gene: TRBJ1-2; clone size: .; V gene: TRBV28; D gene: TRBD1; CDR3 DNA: TGTGCCAGCAGTCCCCCGGACAGGGGAATCTATGGCTACACCTTC; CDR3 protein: CASSPPDRGIYGYTF
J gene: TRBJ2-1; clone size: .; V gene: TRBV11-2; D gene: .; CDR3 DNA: TGTGCCAGCAGCTTCGTGCAGGGGCACGGTAATGAGCAGTTCTTC; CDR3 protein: CASSFVQGHGNEQFF
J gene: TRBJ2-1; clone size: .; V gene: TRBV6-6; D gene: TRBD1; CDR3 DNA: TGTGCCAGCAGTTACCCTGACAGGGAAGCCTACAATGAGCAGTTCTTC; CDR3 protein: CASSYPDREAYNEQFF
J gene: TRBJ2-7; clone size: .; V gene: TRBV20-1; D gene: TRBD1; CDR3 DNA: TGCAGTGCTACTGACCGGGACAGATTCACCTACGAGCAGTACTTC; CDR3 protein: CSATDRDRFTYEQYF
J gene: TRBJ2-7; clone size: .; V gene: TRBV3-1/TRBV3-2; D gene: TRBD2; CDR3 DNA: TGTGCCAGCAGCCAAGTGGGACTAGCTTACAGCGAGCAGTACTTC; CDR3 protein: CASSQVGLAYSEQYF
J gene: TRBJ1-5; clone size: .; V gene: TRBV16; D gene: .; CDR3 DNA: TGTGCCAGCAGCCCGGACGGTGATAGCAATCAGCCCCAGCATTTT; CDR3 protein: CASSPDGDSNQPQHF
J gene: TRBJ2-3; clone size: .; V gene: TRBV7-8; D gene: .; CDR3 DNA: TGTGCCAGCAGCCCGACTAGGCAGAGCACAGATACGCAGTATTTT; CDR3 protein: CASSPTRQSTDTQYF
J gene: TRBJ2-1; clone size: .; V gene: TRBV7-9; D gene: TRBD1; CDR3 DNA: TGTGCCAGCAGCTCTGGGTGCAGGGGGACATACAATGAGCAGTTCTTC; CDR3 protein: CASSSGCRGTYNEQFF
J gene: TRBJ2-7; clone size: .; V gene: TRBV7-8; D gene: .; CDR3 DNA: TGTGCCAGCAGCTTCCTGGGCCTGGAGCAGTACTTC; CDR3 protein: CASSFLGLEQYF
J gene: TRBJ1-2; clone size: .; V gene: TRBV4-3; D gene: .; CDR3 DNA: TGCGCCAGCAGCCAAGAATGGGCTAAAATCAACTATGGCTACACCTTC; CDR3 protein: CASSQEWAKINYGYTF
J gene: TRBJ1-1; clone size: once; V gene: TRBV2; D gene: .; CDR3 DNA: TGTGCCAGCAGGAAGACAGGCAAAACGAACACTGAAGCTTTCTTT; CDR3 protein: CASRKTGKTNTEAFF
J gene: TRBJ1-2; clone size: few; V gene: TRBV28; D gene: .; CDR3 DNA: TGTGCCAGCAGCCTATCAGCGATCTATGGCTACACCTTC; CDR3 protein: CASSLSAIYGYTF
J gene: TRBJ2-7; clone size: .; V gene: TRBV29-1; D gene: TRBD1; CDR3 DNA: TGCAGCGTTGGTACAGGGGAAATCTACGAGCAGTACTTC; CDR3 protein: CSVGTGEIYEQYF
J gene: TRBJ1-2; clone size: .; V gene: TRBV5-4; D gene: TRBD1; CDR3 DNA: TGTGCCAGCAGCTTCGGCCAGGGGGCCTCCTCCATCTATGGCTACACCTTC; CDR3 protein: CASSFGQGASSIYGYTF
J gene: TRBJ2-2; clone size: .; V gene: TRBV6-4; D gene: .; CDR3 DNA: TGTGCCAGCGGCTCCAGCGCGAACACCGGGGAGCTGTTTTTT; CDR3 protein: CASGSSANTGELFF
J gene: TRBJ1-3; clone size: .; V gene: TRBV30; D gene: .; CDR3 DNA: TGTGCCTGGAGTGTACGATTTGGGCTTCACACCATATATTTT; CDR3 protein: CAWSVRFGLHTIYF
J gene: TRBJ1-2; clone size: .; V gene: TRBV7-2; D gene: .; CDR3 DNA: TGTGCCAGCAGCTTAGCAATGGGGGGGCAAGCTGGCTACACCTTC; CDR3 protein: CASSLAMGGQAGYTF
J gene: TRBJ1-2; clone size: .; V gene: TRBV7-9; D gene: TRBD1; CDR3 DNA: TGTGCCAGCAGCTCCCTGGACAGGGACGGCTATGGCTACACCTTC; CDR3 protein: CASSSLDRDGYGYTF
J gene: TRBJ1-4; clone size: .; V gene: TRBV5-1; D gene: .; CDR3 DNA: TGCGCCAGCAGCTTGGATCTCGGGGGTGGGAATGAAAAACTGTTTTTT; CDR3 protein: CASSLDLGGGNEKLFF
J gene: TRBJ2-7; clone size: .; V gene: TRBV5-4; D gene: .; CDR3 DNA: TGTGCCAGCAGCTTGGGAATGGGAGGTACCTACGAGCAGTACTTC; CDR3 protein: CASSLGMGGTYEQYF
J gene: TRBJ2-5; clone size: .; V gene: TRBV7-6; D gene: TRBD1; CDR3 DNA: TGTGCCAGCAGCTTAGCGCTCTCAGGGGGCAGTAAAGAGACCCAGTACTTC; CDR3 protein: CASSLALSGGSKETQYF
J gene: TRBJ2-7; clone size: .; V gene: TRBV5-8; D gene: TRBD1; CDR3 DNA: TGTGCCAGTTCTAAATTCGGGACAGCCTCCTACGAGCAGTACTTC; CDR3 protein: CASSKFGTASYEQYF
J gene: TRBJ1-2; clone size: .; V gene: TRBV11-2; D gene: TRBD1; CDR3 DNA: TGTGCCAGCAGCTTGAGGACAGGGGTCACTCTTATCGGCTACACCTTC; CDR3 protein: CASSLRTGVTLIGYTF
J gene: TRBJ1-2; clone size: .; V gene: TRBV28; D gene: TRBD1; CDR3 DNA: TGTGCCAGCAGGTCCCCGCGGACAGGTTCAAACTATGGCTACACCTTC; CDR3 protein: CASRSPRTGSNYGYTF
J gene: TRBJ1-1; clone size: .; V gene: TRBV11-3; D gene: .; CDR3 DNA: TGTGCCAGCAGCTTAGATTACGAAACTGAAGCTTTCTTT; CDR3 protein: CASSLDYETEAFF
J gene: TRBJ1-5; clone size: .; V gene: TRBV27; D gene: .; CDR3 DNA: TGTGCCAGCAGTTTAGATGGGGGGCGCAATCAGCCCCAGCATTTT; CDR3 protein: CASSLDGGRNQPQHF